What follows are 10 T cell receptor beta chains derived from one specimen sequenced in a study of OX40 agonist ivuxolimab in advanced cancers. The repertoire was sequenced with immunoSEQ multiplex PCR; TCRdb's copy has only in-frame clones and lacks some. The sample records approximately 60,000 clones, roughly 84% being singletons. Sequencing used CD4+ or CD8+ T cells sorted from blood, obtained in a trial of the OX40 agonist ivuxolimab. The receptors derive from an adult with an advanced solid tumor such as melanoma, head and neck, liver or kidney cancer.

The genes are TRBV5-1 and TRBJ1-4; the match to TRBD1 covers 9 bases. The germline V gene has CDR1 SGHRS and CDR2 YFSETQ. The CDR3 is 14 residues long. Trimming cost V 4 bases and J 10 bases; bases outside gene matches: 8. The CDR3 DNA reads TGCGCCAGCAGCCCGGGGACAGGGAGGGGAAAACTGTTTTTT. It codes for CASSPGTGRGKLFF.

This clone has a handful of counts. The gene calls are TRBV18 and TRBJ2-1, with 9 bases fitting TRBD1. The CDR3 runs 15 residues. Germline-derived CDR1 and CDR2 are KGHSH and LQKENI. V lost 3 bases and J lost 5; bases outside the gene matches: 5. The CDR3 loop reads CASSPGTGMNNEQFF. DNA of the CDR3: TGTGCCAGCTCACCCGGGACAGGGATGAACAATGAGCAGTTCTTC.

The chain is built from TRBV23-1 and TRBJ2-1; TRBD1 is a possible D gene (5 bases). TRBV23-1 has ORF status, its function being uncertain. V was trimmed by 7 bases and J by 5 bases, leaving 21 bases between them. CDR3 length equals 16 residues. As DNA, the CDR3 is TGCGCCAGCATTCCTAAGGACATGCAAATAGACAATGAGCAGTTCTTC. Translation gives CASIPKDMQIDNEQFF.

The chain couples TRBV30 to TRBJ2-7; no firm D call. Germline V gives CDR1 GTSNPN, CDR2 SVGIG (reference sequence). The CDR3 is made up of 14 amino acids. V was clipped by 2 bases and J by 1 base, with 12 bases between them. The CDR3 is CAWSSSGVSYEQYF. For the CDR3, the DNA is TGTGCCTGGAGTTCCAGTGGCGTTTCCTACGAGCAGTACTTC.

This chain connects TRBV6-6 to TRBJ2-1; perhaps TRBD2 as D (5 bases). Trimming left V 2 bases short and J 10 bases short, with 18 bases between. This CDR3 contains 15 residues. Germline V gives CDR1 MNHNY, CDR2 SVGAGI (reference sequence). The CDR3 here is CASSYALGAESEQFF. CDR3 in DNA: TGTGCCAGCAGTTACGCGCTAGGAGCGGAAAGCGAGCAGTTCTTC.

As to this clone: Additional DNA sequences in this sample encode the identical CDR3. As DNA, the CDR3 is TGTGCCACCGATGGGGGGGGTCGAGGGGAGCAGTACTTC. Amino acid sequence: CATDGGGRGEQYF. This sequence joins TRBV28 and TRBJ2-7; 7 bases map to TRBD2. The V gene end was trimmed by 10 bases and the J gene end by 7 bases; junction bases not matched to a gene: 13. The CDR3 is made up of 13 amino acids. Germline assignment: CDR1 MDHEN and CDR2 SYDVKM. The whole variable domain, remainder taken from reference TRBV28 and TRBJ2-7, is DVKVTQSSRYLVKRTGEKVFLECVQDMDHENMFWYRQDPGLGLRLIYFSYDVKMKEKGDIPEGYSVSREKKERFSLILESASTNQTSMYLCATDGGGRGEQYFGPGTRLTVT.

The chain has TRBV2 and TRBJ2-1; 9 bases match TRBD1. V gave up 4 bases and J gave up 9 bases; unmatched junction bases: 4. The CDR3 is made up of 13 amino acids. CDR1 is SNHLY and CDR2 is FYNNEI in the germline V gene. CDR3 region: CASSGGQGFEQFF. The DNA of the CDR3 is TGTGCCAGCAGTGGGGGACAGGGCTTTGAGCAGTTCTTC.

CDR3 in DNA: TGTGCCAGCAGCGTAGCCGCGGGGGTTAATGAAAAACTGTTTTTT. This gives the protein CASSVAAGVNEKLFF. This rearrangement joins TRBV9 to TRBJ1-4; a weak D match, TRBD1 (5 bases). Germline V gene sequence: CDR1 SGDLS, CDR2 YYNGEE. The CDR3 extends over 15 amino acids. V shed 0 bases and J shed 4 bases, with 10 bases lying between them.

The chain combines TRBV5-6 with TRBJ2-7; D call uncertain. The V end was cut by 7 bases, the J end by 1 base, with 15 bases between. Germline V gene lookup returns CDR1 SGHDT and CDR2 YYEEEE. This CDR3 region has 14 residues. CDR3 coding DNA: TGTGCCAGCGAGCCTTCCCTAGGGTCCTACGAGCAGTACTTC. Its translation: CASEPSLGSYEQYF.

The chain recombines TRBV5-8 with TRBJ1-5, with D possibly TRBD1 on 5 matching bases. V was pared by 4 bases and J by 1 base, with 12 bases between. Germline V gene sequence: CDR1 SGHTS, CDR2 YDEGEE. The CDR3 is made up of 15 amino acids. Here the CDR3 reads CASSPGTVSNQPQHF. In DNA, the CDR3 is TGTGCCAGCAGCCCCGGGACGGTGAGCAATCAGCCCCAGCATTTT.